This is a list of T cell receptor beta chains from one sample in a study of blood T cell repertoires in COVID-19. Profiled with immunoSEQ multiplex PCR; TCRdb holds only in-frame clones, not every one. The sample comprises around 190,000 clones, about 79% of which are singletons, and about 12% rests with the top ten. Sequenced input: peripheral blood. The source is a human donor in a cohort sampled during active COVID-19. The CDR3 runs from the conserved cysteine through the conserved F or W. A D gene is named only where the DNA matches it firmly. Clone size is not always given. Where it is, it says once, few, many or a class for expanded clones.

TGTGCCAGCAGCTCACTCGGGGACTTCGAAGCTTTCTTT,CASSSLGDFEAFF,TRBJ1-1,NA,NA,TRBV7-8
TGTGCCAGCACTCAGACTAGCGGGAGTTCCCCTCGGGTTAATGAGCAGTTCTTC,CASTQTSGSSPRVNEQFF,TRBJ2-1,NA,NA,TRBV21-1
TGTGCCAGCAGCTTACGCAGGGGGCATGACACAGATACGCAGTATTTT,CASSLRRGHDTDTQYF,TRBJ2-3,NA,TRBD1,TRBV7-2
TGTGCCAGCCCGCGTAGGCCAGCTTGCGAATCCGGGACAAATTGCACAGATACGCAGTATTTT,CASPRRPACESGTNCTDTQYF,TRBJ2-3,NA,NA,TRBV27
TGTGCCAGCAGTCCCGGGACAGTTGCAACTAATGAAAAACTGTTTTTT,CASSPGTVATNEKLFF,TRBJ1-4,NA,TRBD1,TRBV27
TGTGCCAGCAGCTTCCCCGACAGGGACATCACCGGGGAGCTGTTTTTT,CASSFPDRDITGELFF,TRBJ2-2,NA,TRBD1,TRBV7-9
TGTGCCAGCAGTCCGCGGGGGGACATCTACAATGAGCAGTTCTTC,CASSPRGDIYNEQFF,TRBJ2-1,NA,TRBD2,TRBV6-2/TRBV6-3
TGTGCCAGTAGTATCCCCAGCGGGAGGCCCGACAATGAGCAGTTCTTC,CASSIPSGRPDNEQFF,TRBJ2-1,NA,TRBD2,TRBV19
TGCAGTGCTAGTGGGAGGGTGGCTCCCTACGAGCAGTACTTC,CSASGRVAPYEQYF,TRBJ2-7,NA,TRBD2,TRBV20-1
TGTGCCAGCATCTCGGGAGGGGGCGGTAGCACTGAAGCTTTCTTT,CASISGGGGSTEAFF,TRBJ1-1,many,TRBD1,TRBV28
TGCAGCGTCCCCGGGACAGGGTTAAGAAATGAGCAGTTCTTC,CSVPGTGLRNEQFF,TRBJ2-1,NA,TRBD1,TRBV29-1
TGTGCCACCAGCGGGGGAGTGAGTGAAAAACTGTTTTTT,CATSGGVSEKLFF,TRBJ1-4,NA,NA,TRBV2
TGTGCCTGGAGTGTCTGGCAGGGGAGGGGATCTTCCCCGACTGGCTTC,CAWSVWQGRGSSPTGF,TRBJ1-2,NA,NA,TRBV30
TGTGCCAGCAGTACCCAGGTATTGGGCTATGGCTACACCTTC,CASSTQVLGYGYTF,TRBJ1-2,NA,NA,TRBV6-5
TGTGCCAGCAGTATCCCCCGGGCAGGGGGGAGTTATCAGCCCCAGCATTTT,CASSIPRAGGSYQPQHF,TRBJ1-5,NA,TRBD1,TRBV28
TGTGCCAGCAGCTCGGGACTAGCGGGAGGCCCCCGGTGGGACGAGCAGTACTTC,CASSSGLAGGPRWDEQYF,TRBJ2-7,NA,TRBD2,TRBV7-2
TGTGCCAGCAGTTCCGGGGGTGAGCAGTTCTTC,CASSSGGEQFF,TRBJ2-1,NA,NA,TRBV6-5
TGTGCCAGCAGCACGACAGGGGCGGGGGATGAAAAACTGTTTTTT,CASSTTGAGDEKLFF,TRBJ1-4,NA,TRBD1,TRBV5-4
TGTGCCAGCAGCCCCCTTAGCGGGTCTATTTCTGGGGCCAACGTCCTGACTTTC,CASSPLSGSISGANVLTF,TRBJ2-6,few,TRBD2,TRBV3-1/TRBV3-2
TGTGCCAGCAGCCCGGGCGGATCGGGAAGTATAGGAAAACTGTTTTTT,CASSPGGSGSIGKLFF,TRBJ1-4,NA,NA,TRBV11-2
TGCGCCAGCAGCTTGGGACTAGCGGGAGGACCCTACAATGAGCAGTTCTTC,CASSLGLAGGPYNEQFF,TRBJ2-1,NA,TRBD2,TRBV5-1
TGTGCCAGCAGCTCGTCCGGGACTAGCGGCTCCCTGACAGATACGCAGTATTTT,CASSSSGTSGSLTDTQYF,TRBJ2-3,NA,TRBD2,TRBV7-9
TGTGCCAGCAGTGCTTTAGGCAGGGGGCATTCGCGGGGCTCCTACAATGAGCAGTTCTTC,CASSALGRGHSRGSYNEQFF,TRBJ2-1,NA,TRBD1,TRBV6-1
TGTGCCAGCAGTCGATCCGGGAACACCGGGGAGCTGTTTTTT,CASSRSGNTGELFF,TRBJ2-2,once,NA,TRBV6-6
TGTGCCATCAGGCCGGGACTAGTAGGGTCAGATACGCAGTATTTT,CAIRPGLVGSDTQYF,TRBJ2-3,NA,TRBD2,TRBV10-3
TGCGCCAGCAGCCCTTGGGACAGAAACTATGGCTACACCTTC,CASSPWDRNYGYTF,TRBJ1-2,NA,TRBD1,TRBV4-1
TGTGCCAGCAGTGTCCTGGACGGGAGGGCCGTTGGGGAGCTGTTTTTT,CASSVLDGRAVGELFF,TRBJ2-2,once,TRBD2,TRBV6-2/TRBV6-3
TGCGCCAGCAGCTTTTCTTACGGCTACGAGCAGTACTTC,CASSFSYGYEQYF,TRBJ2-7,few,NA,TRBV5-1
TGTGCCAGCAGTTTACCCTTCCGGGGTAGCACAGATACGCAGTATTTT,CASSLPFRGSTDTQYF,TRBJ2-3,NA,NA,TRBV28
TGTGCCAGCAGCTTAGCGGGGTCCCAACGCACAGATACGCAGTATTTT,CASSLAGSQRTDTQYF,TRBJ2-3,NA,NA,TRBV11-2
TGTGCCAGCAGCTTGGGAGCTAACTATGGCTACACCTTC,CASSLGANYGYTF,TRBJ1-2,once,NA,TRBV5-4
TGTGCCAGCAGCCAAGATCCTAGCGGGGCATACTACGAGCAGTACTTC,CASSQDPSGAYYEQYF,TRBJ2-7,NA,TRBD2,TRBV3-1/TRBV3-2
TGTGCCAGTAGTATCTCTAGCGGGAGAACCAATGAGCAGTTCTTC,CASSISSGRTNEQFF,TRBJ2-1,NA,TRBD2,TRBV19
TGTGCCAGCAGTTTAGGACAGGGGGTTCGTGATGGCTACACCTTC,CASSLGQGVRDGYTF,TRBJ1-2,NA,TRBD1,TRBV28
TGCGCCAGCAGCCAAACACTACTAGCGGGAGCGATCGGGGAGCTGTTTTTT,CASSQTLLAGAIGELFF,TRBJ2-2,NA,TRBD2,TRBV4-1
TGTGCCAGCAGCCTCGGACTAGCGGGAGGGTCCAGAACGCAGTATTTT,CASSLGLAGGSRTQYF,TRBJ2-3,NA,TRBD2,TRBV3-1/TRBV3-2
TGTGCCAGCAACCCTGCTAGCGGGAGTCTGAGAGAGCAGTACTTC,CASNPASGSLREQYF,TRBJ2-7,NA,TRBD2,TRBV28
TGTGCCAGCAGCTTAGGGACAGGGAACCTAGCCAAAAACATTCAGTACTTC,CASSLGTGNLAKNIQYF,TRBJ2-4,few,TRBD1,TRBV11-2
TGTGCCAGCAGCCCATACTTGACAGGAGACACTGAAGCTTTCTTT,CASSPYLTGDTEAFF,TRBJ1-1,few,NA,TRBV9
TGCGCCAGCAGCCAAGCTCCTAGCGGGATCTCCTACGAGCAGTACTTC,CASSQAPSGISYEQYF,TRBJ2-7,NA,TRBD2,TRBV4-1
TGTGCCAGCAGCCGCCCTCGCCGACTAGCGGGAGTCGCCTACAATGAGCAGTTCTTC,CASSRPRRLAGVAYNEQFF,TRBJ2-1,NA,TRBD2,TRBV3-1/TRBV3-2
TGTGCCAGCATCGATCGCGGGGGCTCCTACAATGAGCAGTTCTTC,CASIDRGGSYNEQFF,TRBJ2-1,NA,TRBD2,TRBV7-9
TGTGCCAGCAGCTCTTCAAGGACAGGAAAACAGGGTGAAGCTTTCTTT,CASSSSRTGKQGEAFF,TRBJ1-1,NA,TRBD1,TRBV11-2
TGTGCCAGTAGTATTCCAGGCAGAGCCTTCTATGGCTACACCTTC,CASSIPGRAFYGYTF,TRBJ1-2,NA,NA,TRBV19
TGTGCCAGCAGTTACTCGACAGGGGGCAGCTACGAGCAGTACTTC,CASSYSTGGSYEQYF,TRBJ2-7,NA,TRBD1,TRBV6-5
TGTGCCAGCAGTTTAGAGGACAGCGGGACCCAGTACTTC,CASSLEDSGTQYF,TRBJ2-5,NA,NA,TRBV12-3/TRBV12-4
TGTGCCAGCAGTCAAGAGCTGGCCAGGCAACGCGAGCAGTACTTC,CASSQELARQREQYF,TRBJ2-7,NA,NA,TRBV5-6
TGTGCCAGCAGCTTAGGGGGACAGGGGGCTGGCGAGCAGTACTTC,CASSLGGQGAGEQYF,TRBJ2-7,NA,TRBD1,TRBV7-6
TGTGCCAGCAGTCCCCGGACAGGGGGTAACACCGGGGAGCTGTTTTTT,CASSPRTGGNTGELFF,TRBJ2-2,NA,TRBD1,TRBV27
TGTGCCAGCATGAGCGATTACAATCAGCCCCAGCATTTT,CASMSDYNQPQHF,TRBJ1-5,NA,NA,TRBV2
TGTGCCACCAGTGATGTAGCGGGAGGGCCGCAGGAGACCCAGTACTTC,CATSDVAGGPQETQYF,TRBJ2-5,NA,TRBD2,TRBV24-1
TGTGCCAGCAGCCAAGTCATCGGACTAGCGGGAGCCGGGGAGCTGTTTTTT,CASSQVIGLAGAGELFF,TRBJ2-2,NA,TRBD2,TRBV14
TGTGCCAGCAGTGATAAAAGACAGGGTGGAAGGGGCGAGCAGTACTTC,CASSDKRQGGRGEQYF,TRBJ2-7,NA,TRBD1,TRBV6-1